This record concerns one T cell receptor beta chain sequence. Its antigen remains unknown. The CDR3 is 15 residues long. V shed 7 bases and J shed 1 base, with 16 bases lying between them. Germline V CDR1 and CDR2: MRHNA, SNTAGT. The source of the sample is a study of OX40 agonist ivuxolimab in advanced cancers. Study details: Every 2 weeks, patients received ivuxolimab intravenously, dosed at 0.01 to 10 mg/kg. One patient with hepatocellular carcinoma and two with cutaneous melanoma, three in all, had partial responses.

Method: immunoSEQ multiplex PCR; TCRdb's copy keeps in-frame clones and lacks some. The repertoire consists of about 47,000 clones, with 80% to 90% occurring once and the leading ten covering roughly 23%. Study outcomes and limitations: The study observed clonal expansion of CD4+ and CD8+ blood T cells by week 6 at 0.1 to 3.0 mg/kg.

The genes are TRBV6-4 and TRBJ1-2, with unresolved D. Sample: CD4+ or CD8+ T cells sorted from blood, taken in a trial of the OX40 agonist ivuxolimab. The sequence was obtained from an adult with an advanced solid tumor such as melanoma, head and neck, liver or kidney cancer. CDR3 bases: TGTGCCAGCAAATTAACAGAGATGAGTAACTATGGCTACACCTTC. It encodes CASKLTEMSNYGYTF.